Listed below are T cell receptor beta chains from one sample, sequenced in a study of cytomegalovirus exposure and HLA in healthy donors. Assay used: immunoSEQ multiplex PCR; TCRdb lists only in-frame clones, some missing. Of approximately 190,000 clones listed, roughly 82% are singletons. Sequenced input: PBMCs. These receptor sequences come from a woman aged 50 to 65 in good health and CMV-seropositive. Each CDR3 is given with its conserved first and last residue. Each record gives: clone size, D gene, V gene, J gene, CDR3 DNA, CDR3 protein. A D gene is named only where the DNA matches it firmly. The listing skips clone size in some rows; elsewhere it reads once, few, many or a size class.

>.|TRBD2|TRBV5-6|TRBJ2-7
TGTGCCAGCAGCGACGGCGGGGGGCGGAAGCAGTACTTC
CASSDGGGRKQYF
>.|.|TRBV28|TRBJ1-1
TGTGCCAGCAGTTTAAGTCAGACTGAAGCTTTCTTT
CASSLSQTEAFF
>.|TRBD1|TRBV11-2|TRBJ1-1
TGTGCCAGCAGCTTAGGAGTGGGCACAGGGGGCGCTTGGGCTTTCTTT
CASSLGVGTGGAWAFF
>.|.|TRBV5-6|TRBJ2-1
TGTGCCAGCAGCTTGGGCTGGGTGGGAGGAGTTGAGCAGTTCTTC
CASSLGWVGGVEQFF
>.|.|TRBV6-5|TRBJ2-2
TGTGCCAGCACGGCGGACGGGGAGCTGTTTTTT
CASTADGELFF
>once|TRBD1|TRBV19|TRBJ1-2
TGTGCCAGTAGTTCCGGGGACAGACCTTTCTATGGCTACACCTTC
CASSSGDRPFYGYTF
>.|.|TRBV5-1|TRBJ1-1
TGCGCCAGCAGCTTGGGGTTCGGGGTCGGGACTGAAGCTTTCTTT
CASSLGFGVGTEAFF
>.|TRBD2|TRBV4-3|TRBJ2-7
TGCGCCAGCAGCCAAGATCCCTCCGGACTAGCGGGGTCCTACGAGCAGTACTTC
CASSQDPSGLAGSYEQYF
>.|.|TRBV7-3|TRBJ2-6
TGTGCCAGCAGCTTCTATAGGCGGAGCTCTGGGGCCAACGTCCTGACTTTC
CASSFYRRSSGANVLTF
>few|.|TRBV4-3|TRBJ1-5
TGCGCCAGCAGCCAAGAAACAGGGAAAGGTCAGCCCCAGCATTTT
CASSQETGKGQPQHF
>.|TRBD2|TRBV6-6|TRBJ2-3
TGTGCCAGCAGTCGACTAGCGGGGGTACGAACAGATACGCAGTATTTT
CASSRLAGVRTDTQYF
>once|.|TRBV7-9|TRBJ2-6
TGTGCCAGCAGCTCAGGCGGGTCCGGGGCCAACGTCCTGACTTTC
CASSSGGSGANVLTF
>once|TRBD1|TRBV9|TRBJ2-5
TGTGCCAGCAGCGTAGATACAGGGGGCAGTTTAGAGACCCAGTACTTC
CASSVDTGGSLETQYF
>.|.|TRBV29-1|TRBJ2-1
TGCAGCTTCGGGGAGGCTGAGCAGTTCTTC
CSFGEAEQFF
>.|TRBD1|TRBV7-9|TRBJ2-1
TGTGCCAGCAGCTATGGCGACAGGGGGAATGAGCAGTTCTTC
CASSYGDRGNEQFF
>.|.|TRBV13|TRBJ1-2
TGTGCCAGCAGTCGTTCTGGGGCAGGGACTAACTATGGCTACACCTTC
CASSRSGAGTNYGYTF
>.|TRBD2|TRBV7-9|TRBJ2-7
TGTGCCAGCACCCCCGATCGGGGGGGGATCTACGAGCAGTACTTC
CASTPDRGGIYEQYF
>.|.|TRBV11-3|TRBJ2-2
TGTGCCAGCAGCTTAATGCGAACCGGGGAGCTGTTTTTT
CASSLMRTGELFF
>.|.|TRBV9|TRBJ2-2
TGTGCCAGCAGCAACCGGGGGGCAAATCAGGTCGGGGAGCTGTTTTTT
CASSNRGANQVGELFF
>.|.|TRBV28|TRBJ1-4
TGTGCCAGCAGTCCACAGGGAAGACTTCGTGAAAAACTGTTTTTT
CASSPQGRLREKLFF
>.|.|TRBV5-1|TRBJ2-1
TGCGCCAGCAGGGAGGAGGGTTGGGAGCAGTTCTTC
CASREEGWEQFF
>.|.|TRBV7-3|TRBJ2-7
TGTGCCAGCAGCCCGAGGGGGTGGTACGAGCAGTACTTC
CASSPRGWYEQYF
>.|TRBD2|TRBV19|TRBJ2-3
TGTGCCAGTAGAGACAGCGGGGGGCCCACAGATACGCAGTATTTT
CASRDSGGPTDTQYF
>.|TRBD1|TRBV5-1|TRBJ2-5
TGCGCCAGCAGCTTGTACGGGACAGATTATCAAGAGACCCAGTACTTC
CASSLYGTDYQETQYF
>.|.|TRBV5-6|TRBJ1-6
TGTGCCAGCAGCCCTGGACAGTCGGACTCACCCCTCCACTTT
CASSPGQSDSPLHF
>.|TRBD1|TRBV25-1|TRBJ1-6
TGTGCCAGCAGTGAATTCGGGCCGTTTCGGACAGGGGATTCACCCCTCCACTTT
CASSEFGPFRTGDSPLHF
>.|TRBD1|TRBV19|TRBJ1-1
TGTGCCAGTAGTAGCACAGGGGGCCACACTGAAGCTTTCTTT
CASSSTGGHTEAFF
>.|.|TRBV5-1|TRBJ1-3
TGTGCCAGCAGCGCCCGACAGTTCTCTGGAAACACCATATATTTT
CASSARQFSGNTIYF
>.|.|TRBV29-1|TRBJ1-1
TGCAGCGCCGTGAACACTGAAGCTTTCTTT
CSAVNTEAFF
>.|TRBD2|TRBV10-3|TRBJ2-3
TGTGCCACGGTAGCGGGGGGGCAAGATACGCAGTATTTT
CATVAGGQDTQYF
>.|.|TRBV19|TRBJ2-2
TGTGCCAGTAGGCGATCCGGGATAAACACCGGGGAGCTGTTTTTT
CASRRSGINTGELFF
>.|TRBD2|TRBV4-2|TRBJ2-1
TGTGCCAGCAGCCAAGAGGTGCGGGGGGTCTACAATGAGCAGTTCTTC
CASSQEVRGVYNEQFF
>.|TRBD1|TRBV13|TRBJ2-4
TGTGCCAGCAGCTTAGAGACAGGGCTAGCCAAAAACATTCAGTACTTC
CASSLETGLAKNIQYF
>.|.|TRBV2|TRBJ2-2
TGTGCCAGCTTGACTAGATTCGGGGAGCTGTTTTTT
CASLTRFGELFF
>.|.|TRBV30|TRBJ1-4
TGTGCCTGGAGTTTGGGGGGGCTAGGCGAAAAACTGTTTTTT
CAWSLGGLGEKLFF
>.|TRBD2|TRBV27|TRBJ2-1
TGTGCCAGCAGCCCCGGGACTAGCGGCTACAATGAGCAGTTCTTC
CASSPGTSGYNEQFF
>.|.|TRBV7-2|TRBJ2-7
TGTGCCAGCAGCTTAGGTAGCAGCGCCTCCTACGAGCAGTACTTC
CASSLGSSASYEQYF
>.|TRBD2|TRBV9|TRBJ2-1
TGTGCCAGCAGAGCTAGCGGGGGTCGCTACAATGAGCAGTTCTTC
CASRASGGRYNEQFF
>.|.|TRBV4-2|TRBJ1-3
TGTGCCAGCAGCCAACCCTCCGGTTTGGGGGGGCGAAGTTACACCATATATTTT
CASSQPSGLGGRSYTIYF
>.|TRBD2|TRBV5-4|TRBJ2-2
TGTGCCAGCAGCTTGGCCAAAGGTAGCGGGGTCAACGCCGGGGAGCTGTTTTTT
CASSLAKGSGVNAGELFF
>.|TRBD2|TRBV9|TRBJ2-7
TGTGCCAGCAGCCCCCACCCCGGGACTAGAGGATTCGAGGAGCAGTACTTC
CASSPHPGTRGFEEQYF
>.|.|TRBV5-1|TRBJ1-1
TGCGCCAGCAGCTTCAGGACAGCAGGGAACACTGAAGCTTTCTTT
CASSFRTAGNTEAFF
>.|.|TRBV5-1|TRBJ2-5
TGCGCCAGCAGTAGAACCGGGACTTCCCAAGAGACCCAGTACTTC
CASSRTGTSQETQYF
>.|.|TRBV7-9|TRBJ1-2
TGTGCCAGCAGTAGGGGCCAAGGCTACACCTTC
CASSRGQGYTF
>.|TRBD2|TRBV14|TRBJ2-3
TGTGCCAGCGGCGGGGGGGTCACGCAGTATTTT
CASGGGVTQYF
>.|.|TRBV28|TRBJ2-3
TGTGCCAGCAGTTTAGGAGGGTCCACAGATACGCAGTATTTT
CASSLGGSTDTQYF
>.|TRBD1|TRBV19|TRBJ1-6
TGTGCCAGTAAGGGACAGGCCTTCTCTCCCCTCCACTTT
CASKGQAFSPLHF
>.|.|TRBV4-1|TRBJ2-1
TGCGCCAGCAGCCAAGCGCTGCTAGGTGGGGAGGCCTTAAACAATGAGCAGTTCTTC
CASSQALLGGEALNNEQFF
>once|.|TRBV29-1|TRBJ1-6
.
CSVGQGNNSPFHF
>few|.|TRBV13|TRBJ1-2
TGTGCCAGCAACTTTGTCCGGCAGGCGCGTGGCTACACCTTC
CASNFVRQARGYTF
>.|.|TRBV7-2|TRBJ2-3
TGTGCCAGCAGCTCCTATGGTAGCACAGATACGCAGTATTTT
CASSSYGSTDTQYF
>few|.|TRBV30|TRBJ1-1
TGTGCCTGGCGGGACATCGGGACTGAAGCTTTCTTT
CAWRDIGTEAFF
>.|TRBD1|TRBV5-1|TRBJ2-2
TGCGCCAGCAGCACCTCCTCCGGGACAGGGGGATACACCGGGGAGCTGTTTTTT
CASSTSSGTGGYTGELFF
>.|.|TRBV6-6|TRBJ1-1
TGTGCCAGCAGTTTGGAGGGAACGAACACTGAAGCTTTCTTT
CASSLEGTNTEAFF
>.|TRBD1|TRBV6-5|TRBJ1-2
TGTGCCAGCACTAGAGATCAGGGGGCAGTGTATGGCTACACCTTC
CASTRDQGAVYGYTF
>.|TRBD2|TRBV14|TRBJ2-1
TGTGCCAGCAGCCACTTATGGGATAGCGGGGGACCCTACAATGAGCAGTTCTTC
CASSHLWDSGGPYNEQFF